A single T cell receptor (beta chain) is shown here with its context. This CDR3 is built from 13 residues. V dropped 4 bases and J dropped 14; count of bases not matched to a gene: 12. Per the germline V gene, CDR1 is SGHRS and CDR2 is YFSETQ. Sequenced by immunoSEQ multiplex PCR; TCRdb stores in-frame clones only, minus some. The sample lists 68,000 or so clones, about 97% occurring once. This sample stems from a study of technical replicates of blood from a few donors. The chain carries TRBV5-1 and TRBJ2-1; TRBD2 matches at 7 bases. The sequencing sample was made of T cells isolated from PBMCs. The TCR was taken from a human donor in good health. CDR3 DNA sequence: TGCGCCAGCAGCCCAAACAACGGGGGGTGGAAGTTCTTC. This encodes CASSPNNGGWKFF.